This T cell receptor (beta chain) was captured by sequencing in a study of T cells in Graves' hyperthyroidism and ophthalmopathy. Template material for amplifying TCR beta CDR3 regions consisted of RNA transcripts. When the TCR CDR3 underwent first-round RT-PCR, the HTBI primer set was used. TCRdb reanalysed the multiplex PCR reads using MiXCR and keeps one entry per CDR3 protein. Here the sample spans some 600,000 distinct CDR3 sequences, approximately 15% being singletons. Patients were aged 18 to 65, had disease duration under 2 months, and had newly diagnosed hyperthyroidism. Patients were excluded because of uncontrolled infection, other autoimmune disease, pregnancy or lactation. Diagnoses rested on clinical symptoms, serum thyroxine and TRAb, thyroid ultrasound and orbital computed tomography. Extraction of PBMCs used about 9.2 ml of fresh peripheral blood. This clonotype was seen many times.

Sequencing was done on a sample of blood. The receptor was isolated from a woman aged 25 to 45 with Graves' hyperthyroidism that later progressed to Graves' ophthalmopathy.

The CDR3 region has the DNA TGTGCCAGCTGTGGGGGGCCGATGAACACTGAAGCTTTCTTT. This sequence encodes CASCGGPMNTEAFF. The V and J genes are TRBV6-1 and TRBJ1-1; maybe TRBD1 (6 bases). The germline V and J ends were trimmed by 8 bases and 0 bases, with 13 bases remaining between them. The CDR3 length is 14 residues. CDR1 MNHNS and CDR2 SASEGT come from the germline V gene.